Following are 27 T cell receptor beta chains from one sample sequenced in a study of CD8 T cells in ankylosing spondylitis. TCRdb re-called the 5' RACE reads with MiXCR, one entry per CDR3 protein. Of approximately 400,000 distinct CDR3 sequences listed, over 15% are singletons. General study points: Among TCR beta sequences, a motif of fewer than 10 highly homologous variants appeared characteristic of ankylosing spondylitis blood.

Their antigens are not known. The sample was blood, either unsorted or a sorted T cell fraction (not recorded which). The receptors were gathered from a male donor with ankylosing spondylitis.

The chain joins TRBV5-1 to TRBJ1-1; TRBD1 matches 7 bases. V gave up 0 bases and J gave up 1 base; unmatched junction bases: 6. Germline-derived CDR1 and CDR2 are SGHRS and YFSETQ. This CDR3 comprises 16 residues. The CDR3 loop reads CASSLGATGWNTEAFF. The CDR3 DNA reads TGCGCCAGCAGCTTGGGAGCGACAGGGTGGAACACTGAAGCTTTCTTT.

This clonotype has a handful of counts. V usage is TRBV3-1 and J usage is TRBJ2-7; D may correspond to TRBD1 or TRBD2 (5 bases each). The CDR3 length is 12 residues. Trimming took 2 bases from V and 12 from J, leaving 14 bases between them. The V gene's germline CDR1 is LGHDT and CDR2 YNNKEL (reference sequence). CDR3 in DNA: TGTGCCAGCAGCCAACAAAAGGGGACGACGTACTTC. Its translation is CASSQQKGTTYF.

This clonotype was seen only a few times. The chain links TRBV28 to TRBJ2-6; the D gene is possibly TRBD1 (5 bases). Germline-derived CDR1 and CDR2 are MDHEN and SYDVKM. The CDR3 runs to 18 residues. V lost 1 base and J 6 bases, leaving 19 bases between the germline ends. The CDR3 region has the DNA TGTGCCAGCAGTTTATCCCCGGACAAGAGCTTCTCGGCCAACGTCCTGACTTTC. Translated: CASSLSPDKSFSANVLTF.

V and J are TRBV20-1 and TRBJ2-7; 11 bases align to TRBD1. The CDR3 consists of 12 residues. With V trimmed by 4 bases and J by 6 bases, 2 bases remained unmatched. Germline V gene lookup returns CDR1 DFQATT and CDR2 SNEGSKA (reference sequence). CDR3 loop: CSATGQGGEQYF. The CDR3 coding sequence is TGCAGTGCTACGGGACAGGGGGGCGAGCAGTACTTC.

This clonotype was detected a few times. This rearrangement joins TRBV5-1 to TRBJ2-7, with unresolved D. CDR3 length: 14 residues. Trimming took 1 base from V and 0 from J, leaving 8 bases between them. The germline CDR1 and CDR2 sequences are SGHRS and YFSETQ. The CDR3 DNA sequence: TGCGCCAGCAGCTTGATGAGCAACTCCTACGAGCAGTACTTC. The encoded protein is CASSLMSNSYEQYF.

This clonotype was recorded at least ten times. This chain joins TRBV12-3 or TRBV12-4 and TRBJ2-7, with D possibly TRBD2 on 5 matching bases. The CDR3 covers 13 residues. With 4 bases removed from V and 4 bases from J, the gap between germline ends came to 11 bases. The CDR3 protein is CASSSLEGYEQYF. In DNA, the CDR3 is TGTGCCAGCAGTTCATTAGAGGGTTACGAGCAGTACTTC.

This clonotype was counted only a few times. The V and J genes are TRBV5-8 and TRBJ1-1; no clear D gene. The V and J ends lost 4 bases and 3 bases respectively, with 4 bases between them. Germline-derived CDR1 and CDR2 are SGHTS and YDEGEE. This CDR3 comprises 11 residues. CDR3 residues: CASSQDTEAFF. The CDR3 DNA sequence: TGTGCCAGCAGCCAGGACACTGAAGCTTTCTTT.

V is TRBV6-5 and J is TRBJ1-1; perhaps TRBD1 as D (6 bases). Germline CDR1 and CDR2: MNHEY and SVGAGI. The CDR3 spans 15 residues. V shed 7 bases and J shed 1 base, with 16 bases lying between them. The CDR3 here is CASTLLGGRNTEAFF. The CDR3 DNA follows: TGTGCCAGCACCTTACTCGGGGGCCGGAACACTGAAGCTTTCTTT.

V gene TRBV7-8 combines with J gene TRBJ2-5; the match to TRBD2 covers 9 bases. CDR1 SGHVS and CDR2 FQNEAQ come from the germline V gene. This CDR3 contains 15 residues. With V trimmed by 7 bases and J by 4 bases, 10 bases remained unmatched. The CDR3 region has the DNA TGTGCCAGCACCCGCCTAGCGGGATCCCGAGAGACCCAGTACTTC. Translation gives CASTRLAGSRETQYF.

This chain links TRBV29-1 with TRBJ2-7, with TRBD2 as a possible D gene (6 bases). V dropped 1 base and J dropped 1 base, with 14 bases sitting between them. The germline gives CDR1 SQVTM, CDR2 ANQGSEA. The length of the CDR3 is 15 residues. DNA of the CDR3: TGCAGCGTTGAAGTGGAGGGGTTTCGTTCCTACGAGCAGTACTTC. Its protein product is CSVEVEGFRSYEQYF.

This clonotype was counted once. V usage is TRBV12-3 or TRBV12-4 and J usage is TRBJ2-7; no definite D call. Between the trimmed V and J ends, which lost 3 bases and 7 bases, there was a span of 7 bases. The CDR3 is 11 residues long. The CDR3 DNA follows: TGTGCCAGCAGTTTTCTTGGGGAGCAGTACTTC. It specifies CASSFLGEQYF.

This clonotype has a handful of counts. The gene calls are TRBV20-1 and TRBJ1-2, with D unclear. The V and J ends lost 6 bases and 0 bases respectively, with 8 bases between them. Germline CDR1 and CDR2: DFQATT and SNEGSKA (reference sequence). The CDR3 sequence is 12 residues long. The DNA of the CDR3 is TGCAGTGCCTCGGACTCTAACTATGGCTACACCTTC. This gives the protein CSASDSNYGYTF.

This clonotype was detected once. The chain combines TRBV7-3 with TRBJ1-1, with 7 bases matching TRBD1. Germline V gene data show CDR1 as SGHTA and CDR2 as FQGTGA. This CDR3 has 13 amino acids. The V segment lost 5 bases and the J segment 4 bases; nucleotides outside the gene matches: 4. The CDR3 bases are TGTGCCAGCAGCCACTCAGGGGGCACTGAAGCTTTCTTT. Protein product: CASSHSGGTEAFF.

The chain has TRBV11-2 and TRBJ2-1, with D tentatively TRBD2 (5 bases). Germline CDR1 is SGHAT and CDR2 is FQNNGV. V was pared by 5 bases and J by 8 bases, with 19 bases between. This CDR3 has 15 amino acids. CDR3 nucleotides: TGTGCCAGCAGCCCGACGCTAACTAGTTTCCATGAGCAGTTCTTC. Amino acid sequence: CASSPTLTSFHEQFF.

V is TRBV4-1 and J is TRBJ1-5; D uncertain. In germline, CDR1 is MGHRA, CDR2 YSYEKL. Trimming removed 2 bases from V and 4 bases from J, with 15 bases in between. This CDR3 spans 16 amino acids. The CDR3 DNA sequence: TGCGCCAGCAGCCAAAAGCCCTCCGACGCAAATCAGCCCCAGCATTTT. Its translation is CASSQKPSDANQPQHF.

The sample holds a few counts of this clonotype. The chain has TRBV12-3 or TRBV12-4 and TRBJ2-2; 8 positions agree with TRBD1. The CDR3 has 17 residues. The V gene end was trimmed by 6 bases and the J gene end by 1 base; junction bases not matched to a gene: 10. Here the CDR3 reads CASSFSRTGKNTGELFF. The CDR3 DNA follows: TGTGCCAGCAGCTTTTCCCGGACAGGGAAGAACACCGGGGAGCTGTTTTTT.

V usage is TRBV5-1 and J usage is TRBJ2-3, with D maybe TRBD2 (7 bases). Per the germline V gene, CDR1 is SGHRS and CDR2 is YFSETQ. The CDR3 spans 15 residues. Trimming stripped 4 bases from V and 3 bases from J, with 15 bases between. DNA for the CDR3: TGCGCCAGCAGCCGTCACAGGGAGGGAACAGATACGCAGTATTTT. This sequence encodes CASSRHREGTDTQYF. Complete variable domain (other parts from reference TRBV5-1 and TRBJ2-3): KAGVTQTPRYLIKTRGQQVTLSCSPISGHRSVSWYQQTPGQGLQFLFEYFSETQRNKGNFPGRFSGRQFSNSRSEMNVSTLELGDSALYLCASSRHREGTDTQYFGPGTRLTVL.

The J gene is TRBJ2-1, the V gene TRBV27; 13 bases agree with TRBD2. Germline-derived CDR1 and CDR2 are MNHEY and SMNVEV (reference sequence). With V trimmed by 5 bases and J by 8 bases, 6 bases remained unmatched. This CDR3 contains 15 residues. CDR3 bases: TGTGCCAGCAGTCCCCGGACTAGCGGGAGACATGAGCAGTTCTTC. Amino acids: CASSPRTSGRHEQFF.

This chain links TRBV29-1 with TRBJ1-1; D unclear. CDR3 length equals 13 residues. Per germline, CDR1 SQVTM and CDR2 ANQGSEA. The germline V and J ends were trimmed by 5 bases and 4 bases, with 14 bases remaining between them. The CDR3 DNA reads as TGCAGCGTTTGGTCTCAGTCGAGCACTGAAGCTTTCTTT. Its translation is CSVWSQSSTEAFF.

The chain is built from TRBV3-1 and TRBJ1-2; TRBD1 might be the D (5 bases). From germline, CDR1 is LGHDT and CDR2 YNNKEL (reference sequence). Trimming stripped 0 bases from V and 8 bases from J, with 13 bases between. The CDR3 runs 14 residues. Here the CDR3 DNA reads TGTGCCAGCAGCCAAGATGGGTGGGGGAGCGGCTACACCTTC. Translation gives CASSQDGWGSGYTF.

There are a few counts of this clonotype. This rearrangement joins TRBV20-1 to TRBJ2-7; 7 bases fit TRBD1. The CDR3 is made up of 11 amino acids. CDR1 DFQATT and CDR2 SNEGSKA come from the germline V gene (reference sequence). The CDR3 region is CEAGGSYEQYF. The CDR3 DNA is TGCGAAGCAGGGGGATCCTACGAGCAGTACTTC.

The gene calls are TRBV20-1 and TRBJ2-1; 16 bases are shared with TRBD2. The ends lost 7 bases at V and 8 bases at J; junction bases unmatched: 8. In germline, CDR1 is DFQATT, CDR2 SNEGSKA (reference sequence). The CDR3 extends over 15 amino acids. The CDR3 bases are TGCAGTGGTCCCGGGACTAGCGGGAGGGCCGATGAGCAGTTCTTC. It is translated as CSGPGTSGRADEQFF.

The V call is TRBV6-2 or TRBV6-3, the J call TRBJ1-5; no reliable D call. Germline lookup yields CDR1 MNHEY and CDR2 SVGEGT. There are 14 residues in the CDR3. V was cut by 0 bases and J by 4 bases, with 7 bases left in between. This CDR3 reads CASSYSRVNQPQHF. In DNA, the CDR3 is TGTGCCAGCAGTTACTCCCGAGTTAATCAGCCCCAGCATTTT.

The chain carries TRBV12-3 or TRBV12-4 and TRBJ2-1; 10 bases are shared with TRBD2. The CDR3 extends over 14 amino acids. Trimming at V came to 8 bases and at J to 8 bases, leaving 9 bases not matched to a gene. CDR3 DNA sequence: TGTGCCAGCGGAGCGGGGGGGCCCGTGGATGAGCAGTTCTTC. This gives the protein CASGAGGPVDEQFF.

The chain links TRBV20-1 to TRBJ1-5, with D unresolved. Trimming stripped 6 bases from V and 7 bases from J, with 19 bases between. Germline CDR1 is DFQATT and CDR2 is SNEGSKA (reference sequence). CDR3 size: 14 residues. CDR3 DNA: TGCAGTGCCCGCTTGGTGGTAATAAGACAGCCCCAGCATTTT. Protein product: CSARLVVIRQPQHF.

This chain links TRBV5-4 with TRBJ2-3, with 9 positions matching TRBD1. V lost 4 bases, J lost 5 bases, and 8 bases stayed unmatched. The CDR3 is made up of 15 amino acids. CDR1 and CDR2 (germline): SGHNT, YYREEE (reference sequence). As DNA, the CDR3 is TGTGCCAGCAGCCGGGGACAGGGAAAGGAAGATACGCAGTATTTT. Translating it yields CASSRGQGKEDTQYF.

The chain recombines TRBV7-2 with TRBJ2-1, with 14 bases that match TRBD2. J was trimmed by 3 bases and V by 1 base; bases with no gene match: 11. Per germline, CDR1 SGHTA and CDR2 FQGNSA. CDR3 length: 20 residues. This chain's CDR3 is CASSLVRPRLAGGLYNEQFF. For the CDR3, the DNA is TGTGCCAGCAGCTTAGTGCGGCCCAGACTAGCGGGGGGGCTCTACAATGAGCAGTTCTTC.